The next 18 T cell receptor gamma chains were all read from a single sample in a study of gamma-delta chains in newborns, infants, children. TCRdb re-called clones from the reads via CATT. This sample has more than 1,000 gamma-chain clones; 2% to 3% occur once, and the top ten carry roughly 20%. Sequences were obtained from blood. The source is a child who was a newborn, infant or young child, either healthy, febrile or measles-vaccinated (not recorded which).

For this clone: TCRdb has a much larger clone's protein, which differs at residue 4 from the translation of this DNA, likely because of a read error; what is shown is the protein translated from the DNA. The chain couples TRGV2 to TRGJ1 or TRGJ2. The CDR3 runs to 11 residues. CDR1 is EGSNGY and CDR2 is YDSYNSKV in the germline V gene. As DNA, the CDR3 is TGTGCCACCCGGGACGGGCGCAAGAAACTCTTT. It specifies CATRDGRKKLF.

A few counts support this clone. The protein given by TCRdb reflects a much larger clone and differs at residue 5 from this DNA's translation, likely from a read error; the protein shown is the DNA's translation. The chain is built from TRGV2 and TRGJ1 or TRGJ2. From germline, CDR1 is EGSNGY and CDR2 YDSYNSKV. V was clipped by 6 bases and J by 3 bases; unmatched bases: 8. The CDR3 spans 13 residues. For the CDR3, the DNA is TGTGCCACCTGGAACGTCCTTTATTATAAGAAACTCTTT. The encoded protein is CATWNVLYYKKLF.

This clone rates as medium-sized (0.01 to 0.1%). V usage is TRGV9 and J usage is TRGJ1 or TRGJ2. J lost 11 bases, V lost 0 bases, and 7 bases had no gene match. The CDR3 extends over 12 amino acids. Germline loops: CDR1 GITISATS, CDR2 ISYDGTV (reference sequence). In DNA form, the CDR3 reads TGTGCCTTGTGGGAGGTGATGGGGGAGAAACTCTTT. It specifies CALWEVMGEKLF.

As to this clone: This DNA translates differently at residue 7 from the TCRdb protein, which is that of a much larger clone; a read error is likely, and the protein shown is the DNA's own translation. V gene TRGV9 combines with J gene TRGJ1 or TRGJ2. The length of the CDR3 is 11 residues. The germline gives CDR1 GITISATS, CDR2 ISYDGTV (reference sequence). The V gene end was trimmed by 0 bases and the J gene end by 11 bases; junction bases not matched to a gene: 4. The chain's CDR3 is CALWEVYEKLF. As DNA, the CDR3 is TGTGCCTTGTGGGAGGTGTATGAGAAACTCTTT.

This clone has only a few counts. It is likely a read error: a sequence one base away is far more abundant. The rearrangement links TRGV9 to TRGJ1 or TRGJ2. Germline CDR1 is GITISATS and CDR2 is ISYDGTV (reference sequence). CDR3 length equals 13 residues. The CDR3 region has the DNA TGTGCCTTGTGGGAGGTGCCTTATTATAAGAAACTATTT. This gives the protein CALWEVPYYKKLF.

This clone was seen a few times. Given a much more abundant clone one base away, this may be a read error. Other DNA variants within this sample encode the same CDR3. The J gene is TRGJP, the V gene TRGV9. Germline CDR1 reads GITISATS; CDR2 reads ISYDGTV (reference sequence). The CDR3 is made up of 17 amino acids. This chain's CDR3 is CALWEVLDQLGKKIKVF. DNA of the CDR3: TGCGCCTTGTGGGAGGTGCTGGACCAGTTGGGCAAAAAAATCAAGGTATTT.

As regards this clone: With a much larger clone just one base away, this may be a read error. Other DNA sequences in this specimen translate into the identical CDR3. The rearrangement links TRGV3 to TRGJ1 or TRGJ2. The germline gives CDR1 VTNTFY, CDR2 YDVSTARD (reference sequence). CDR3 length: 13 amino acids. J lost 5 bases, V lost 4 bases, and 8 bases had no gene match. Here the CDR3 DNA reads TGTGCCACCTGGGATAGGTGGCATTATAAGAAACTCTTT. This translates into CATWDRWHYKKLF.

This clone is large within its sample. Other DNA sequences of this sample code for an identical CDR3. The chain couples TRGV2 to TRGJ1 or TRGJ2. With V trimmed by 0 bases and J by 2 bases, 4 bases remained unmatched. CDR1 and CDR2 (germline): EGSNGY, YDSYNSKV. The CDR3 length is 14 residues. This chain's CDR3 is CATWDGRDYYKKLF. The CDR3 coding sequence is TGTGCCACCTGGGACGGGAGGGATTATTATAAGAAACTCTTT.

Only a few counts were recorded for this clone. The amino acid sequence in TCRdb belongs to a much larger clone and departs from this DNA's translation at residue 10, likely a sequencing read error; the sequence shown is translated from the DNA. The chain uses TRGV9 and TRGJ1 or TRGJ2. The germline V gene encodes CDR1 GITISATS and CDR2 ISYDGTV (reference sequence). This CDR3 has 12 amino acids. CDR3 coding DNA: TGTGCCTTGTGGGAGTTTTATTATAAGGAACTCTTT. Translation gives CALWEFYYKELF.

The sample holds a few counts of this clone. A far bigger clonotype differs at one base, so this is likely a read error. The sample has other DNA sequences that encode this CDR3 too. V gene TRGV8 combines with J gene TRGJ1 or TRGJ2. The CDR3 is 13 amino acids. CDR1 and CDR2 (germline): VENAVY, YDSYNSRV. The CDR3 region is CATWVLLFYKKLF. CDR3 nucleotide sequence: TGTGCTACCTGGGTCCTCTTATTTTATAAGAAACTCTTT.

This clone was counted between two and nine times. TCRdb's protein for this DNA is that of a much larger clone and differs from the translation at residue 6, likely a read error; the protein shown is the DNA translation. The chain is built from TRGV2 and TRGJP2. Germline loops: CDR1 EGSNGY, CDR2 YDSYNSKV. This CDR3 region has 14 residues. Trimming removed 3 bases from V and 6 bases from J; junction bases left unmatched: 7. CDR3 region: CATWDRPCDWIKTF. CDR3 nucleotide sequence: TGTGCCACCTGGGACAGGCCGTGTGATTGGATCAAGACGTTT.

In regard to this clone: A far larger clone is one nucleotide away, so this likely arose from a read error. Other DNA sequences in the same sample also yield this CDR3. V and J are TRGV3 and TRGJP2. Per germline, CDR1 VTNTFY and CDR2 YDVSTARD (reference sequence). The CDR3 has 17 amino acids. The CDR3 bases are TGTGCCACCTGGGACAGGACCGGTGGTAGTAGTGATTGGATCAAGACGTTC. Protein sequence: CATWDRTGGSSDWIKTF.

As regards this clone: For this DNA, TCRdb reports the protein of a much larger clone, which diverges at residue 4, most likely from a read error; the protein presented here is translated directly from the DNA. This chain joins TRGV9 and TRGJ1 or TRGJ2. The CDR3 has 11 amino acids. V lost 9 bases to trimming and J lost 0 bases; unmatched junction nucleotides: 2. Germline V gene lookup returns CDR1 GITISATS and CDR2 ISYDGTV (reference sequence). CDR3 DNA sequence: TGTGCCTTGCGGAATTATTATAAGAAACTCTTT. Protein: CALRNYYKKLF.

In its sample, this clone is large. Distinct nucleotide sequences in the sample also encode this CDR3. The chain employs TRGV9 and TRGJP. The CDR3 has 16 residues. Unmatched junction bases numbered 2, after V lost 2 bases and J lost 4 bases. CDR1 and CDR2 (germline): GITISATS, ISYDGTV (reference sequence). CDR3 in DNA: TGTGCCTTGTGGGAGGCACAAGAGTTGGGCAAAAAAATCAAGGTATTT. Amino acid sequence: CALWEAQELGKKIKVF.

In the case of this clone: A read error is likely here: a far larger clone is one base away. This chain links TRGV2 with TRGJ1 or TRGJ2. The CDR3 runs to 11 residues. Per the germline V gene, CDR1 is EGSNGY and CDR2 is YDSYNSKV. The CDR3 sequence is CAIWDKGSKLF. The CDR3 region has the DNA TGTGCCATCTGGGACAAGGGGTCGAAACTCTTT.

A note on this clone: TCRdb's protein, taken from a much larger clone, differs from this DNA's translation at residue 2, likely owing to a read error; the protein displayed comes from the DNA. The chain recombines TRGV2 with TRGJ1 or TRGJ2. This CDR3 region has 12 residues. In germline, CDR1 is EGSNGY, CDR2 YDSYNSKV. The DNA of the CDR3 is TGTACCACCTGGGACAGGGATTATAAGAAACTCTTT. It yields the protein CTTWDRDYKKLF.

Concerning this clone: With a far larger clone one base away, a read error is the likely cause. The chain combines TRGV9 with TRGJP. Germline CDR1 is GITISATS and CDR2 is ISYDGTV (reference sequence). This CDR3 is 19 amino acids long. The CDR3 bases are TGTGCCTTGTGGGAGGTGAAGGGCGCGGGTGAGTTGGACAAAAAAATCAAGGTATTT. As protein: CALWEVKGAGELDKKIKVF.

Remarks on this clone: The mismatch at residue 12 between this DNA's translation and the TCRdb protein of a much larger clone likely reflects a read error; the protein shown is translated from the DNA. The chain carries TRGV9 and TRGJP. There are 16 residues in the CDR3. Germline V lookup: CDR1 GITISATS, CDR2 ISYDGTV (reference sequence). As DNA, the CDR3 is TGTGCCCTGTGGGACCCACAAGAGTTGGGCAAAAGAATCAAGGTATTT. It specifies CALWDPQELGKRIKVF.